This T cell receptor (beta chain) was retrieved from a study of CD4+ T cells in melanoma. Study-level results: A reported correlation linked neoantigen-specific CD4+ T cells to CD8+, macrophage and B cell function.

Of note for this clone: Antigen: not known.

Deletions cut 1 base from V and 4 bases from J, with 11 bases between. CDR1 SGHNT and CDR2 YENEEA come from the germline V gene. The CDR3 runs 15 residues. Method: immunoSEQ multiplex PCR; TCRdb's copy keeps in-frame clones and lacks some. The sample lists 45,000 or so clones, nearly 90% seen once, with 12% in the top ten. The source of this sequence is a human donor with melanoma. Source material: peripheral blood. The genes are TRBV11-3 and TRBJ2-1, with D maybe TRBD1 (6 bases). CDR3 in DNA: TGTGCCAGCAGCTTAGGCCCAGGGGTGTACAATGAGCAGTTCTTC. It is translated as CASSLGPGVYNEQFF.